These 24 T cell receptor beta chains originate from one sample sequenced in a study of T cells in Graves' hyperthyroidism and ophthalmopathy. RNA transcripts provided the source from which TCR beta CDR3 regions were amplified. Initially, a first-round RT-PCR of the TCR CDR3 employed the HTBI primer set. MiXCR, applied by TCRdb to the multiplex PCR reads, yields one record per CDR3 protein. The sample has approximately 640,000 distinct CDR3 sequences, just under 45% seen once. The source material was peripheral blood or thyroid tissue (not recorded which). These TCRs come from an adult man with Graves' disease, either hyperthyroidism or ophthalmopathy (not recorded which).

Comment on this clonotype: A read error may explain this, as a much larger clone is one base away. CDR3 bases: TGTGCCAGCAGTCAAGGGACAGGAGCTAGGGACTACACCTTC. Its protein product is CASSQGTGARDYTF. The genes are TRBV2 and TRBJ1-2, with 8 bases lining up with TRBD1. The CDR3 is 14 residues long. The trim removed 5 bases at V and 10 bases at J, leaving 12 bases unmatched. Germline V gene sequence: CDR1 SNHLY, CDR2 FYNNEI.

This clonotype has a handful of counts. The genes are TRBV2 and TRBJ1-1; 9 bases line up with TRBD1. This CDR3 spans 14 amino acids. The trim removed 4 bases at V and 2 bases at J, leaving 2 bases unmatched. Germline values: CDR1 SNHLY, CDR2 FYNNEI. CDR3 in amino acids: CASSGTGVNTEAFF. CDR3 coding DNA: TGTGCCAGCAGTGGGACAGGGGTTAACACTGAAGCTTTCTTT. Filled out from reference TRBV2 and TRBJ1-1, the complete variable domain reads EPEVTQTPSHQVTQMGQEVILRCVPISNHLYFYWYRQILGQKVEFLVSFYNNEISEKSEIFDDQFSVERPDGSNFTLKIRSTKLEDSAMYFCASSGTGVNTEAFFGQGTRLTVV.

This clonotype appeared once. The chain joins TRBV2 to TRBJ1-5; D is unclear. Germline lookup yields CDR1 SNHLY and CDR2 FYNNEI. The CDR3 totals 13 residues. The ends were cut back, 8 bases at V and 6 bases at J, with 14 bases in the middle. In nucleotides, the CDR3 is TGTGCCAGCTTAGCGATGGGCGGTCAGCCCCAGCATTTT. This codes for CASLAMGGQPQHF.

This clonotype came up a few times. V usage is TRBV6-5 and J usage is TRBJ1-4; D unclear. Germline loops: CDR1 MNHEY, CDR2 SVGAGI. V shed 2 bases and J shed 3 bases, with 10 bases lying between them. This CDR3 is 15 amino acids long. The CDR3 DNA is TGTGCCAGCAGTTACGGCGGTAGGGCTAATGAAAAACTGTTTTTT. The encoded protein is CASSYGGRANEKLFF.

This clonotype has only a few counts. The rearrangement joins TRBV5-1 to TRBJ1-3, with TRBD1 matching 7 bases. With V trimmed by 3 bases and J by 6 bases, 6 bases remained unmatched. The CDR3 has 14 residues. Germline values: CDR1 SGHRS, CDR2 YFSETQ. The CDR3 reads CASSSRQGSNTIYF. The DNA for the CDR3 is TGCGCCAGCAGCTCCCGACAGGGTTCAAACACCATATATTTT.

The V call is TRBV19, the J call TRBJ1-2, with TRBD1 matching over 7 bases. V was clipped by 5 bases and J by 5 bases; unmatched bases: 8. CDR1 is LNHDA, CDR2 SQIVND, per germline (reference sequence). The CDR3 has 14 amino acids. Here the CDR3 reads CASSAWDREYGYTF. The CDR3 coding sequence is TGTGCCAGTAGTGCCTGGGACAGAGAATATGGCTACACCTTC.

Turning to this clonotype: It may be a read error: a sequence one base away is much more abundant. The J gene is TRBJ2-7, the V gene TRBV25-1; tentatively, D is TRBD1 (6 bases). With 4 bases removed from V and 7 bases from J, the gap between germline ends came to 11 bases. Germline CDR1 is MGHDK and CDR2 is SYGVNS. The CDR3 runs 12 residues. The CDR3 coding sequence is TGTGCCAGCAGTGGATGTGGGACAGAGCAGTACTTC. Amino acids: CASSGCGTEQYF.

This clonotype was seen at least ten times. The chain has TRBV24-1 and TRBJ1-2, with a weak D call TRBD1 (6 bases). This CDR3 spans 12 amino acids. CDR1 KGHDR and CDR2 SFDVKD come from the germline V gene. V was shortened by 2 bases and J by 8 bases, with 8 bases between the two germline ends. In DNA form, the CDR3 reads TGTGCCACCAGTGATTCCGACAGGGGCTACACCTTC. Encoded protein: CATSDSDRGYTF.

As regards this clonotype: The conserved closing phenylalanine or tryptophan is absent in this CDR3, likely reflecting a read error. Here the CDR3 DNA reads TGTGCCAGTTACAGCCTTGACAGGGGGCGTAATCAGCCCCAGCATCTT. Its protein is CASYSLDRGRNQPQHL. This chain joins TRBV6-1 and TRBJ1-5, with 10 nucleotides matching TRBD1. Germline V gene lookup returns CDR1 MNHNS and CDR2 SASEGT. The V gene end was trimmed by 9 bases and the J gene end by 4 bases; junction bases not matched to a gene: 12. The CDR3 is 16 amino acids.

To note about this clonotype: It may be a read error: a sequence one base away is much more abundant. The chain couples TRBV10-3 to TRBJ2-7, with D unresolved. This CDR3 is 14 amino acids long. The germline gives CDR1 ENHRY, CDR2 SYGVKD. The germline V and J ends were trimmed by 4 bases and 2 bases, with 12 bases remaining between them. As DNA, the CDR3 is TGTGCCATCAGTGCGGCCGGTTTCCCCTACGAGCAGTACTTC. Protein sequence: CAISAAGFPYEQYF.

The chain recombines TRBV7-9 with TRBJ1-2, with D perhaps TRBD1 (6 bases). The CDR3 sequence is 17 residues long. Germline values: CDR1 SEHNR, CDR2 FQNEAQ (reference sequence). Trimming took 4 bases from V and 3 from J, leaving 21 bases between them. This chain's CDR3 is CASSSLSNRAADYGYTF. The CDR3 DNA is TGTGCCAGCAGCTCACTTAGTAACAGGGCTGCCGACTATGGCTACACCTTC.

This clonotype was seen a handful of times. CDR3 protein: CASGLGQGIQPQHF. The DNA for the CDR3 is TGTGCTAGTGGTTTGGGACAGGGGATTCAGCCCCAGCATTTT. This chain connects TRBV12-5 to TRBJ1-5; 8 nucleotides align to TRBD1. CDR1 and CDR2 from the germline V gene are LGHNT and FRNRAP. There are 14 residues in the CDR3. The junction had 2 bases not matched to a gene; V was cut back by 1 base and J by 6 bases. Complete variable domain (other parts from reference TRBV12-5 and TRBJ1-5): DARVTQTPRHKVTEMGQEVTMRCQPILGHNTVFWYRQTMMQGLELLAYFRNRAPLDDSGMPKDRFSAEMPDATLATLKIQPSEPRDSAVYFCASGLGQGIQPQHFGDGTRLSIL.

This chain connects TRBV20-1 to TRBJ2-7, with a possible D match to TRBD2 (7 bases). Trimming shortened V by 6 bases and J by 3 bases, and 15 bases separated the two germline ends. This CDR3 is 13 amino acids long. Germline V gives CDR1 DFQATT, CDR2 SNEGSKA (reference sequence). The CDR3 reads CSARSGGSYEQYF. In DNA form, the CDR3 reads TGCAGTGCGAGATCGGGGGGCAGCTACGAGCAGTACTTC.

The CDR3 DNA is TGTGCCAGCTCACACCGCGAGGAGGGTACCCAGTACTTC. It codes for CASSHREEGTQYF. The chain uses TRBV7-9 and TRBJ2-5; tentatively, D is TRBD2 (6 bases). CDR1 and CDR2 from the germline V gene are SEHNR and FQNEAQ (reference sequence). The CDR3 has 13 residues. V was trimmed by 8 bases and J by 8 bases, leaving 18 bases between them.

Only a few counts were recorded for this clonotype. The genes are TRBV19 and TRBJ1-2; TRBD1 aligns across 8 bases. Unmatched junction bases numbered 8, after V lost 3 bases and J lost 8 bases. The CDR3 consists of 14 residues. Germline V gene data show CDR1 as LNHDA and CDR2 as SQIVND (reference sequence). The CDR3 bases are TGTGCCAGTAGTATCCCCGGACAGGGCCCCGGCTACACCTTC. Residues: CASSIPGQGPGYTF.

Details on this clonotype: The conserved final phenylalanine or tryptophan is absent from the CDR3, which likely points to a read error. The DNA is omitted, as the CDR3 cannot be located on it reliably, and the CDR3 follows TCRdb's listing. The CDR3 region is CATSRDYQ. V and J are TRBV15 and TRBJ1-3. The length of the CDR3 is 8 amino acids, counting both ends. The V gene's germline CDR1 is LNHNV and CDR2 YYDKDF (reference sequence).

The chain employs TRBV20-1 and TRBJ1-1; D remains ambiguous. Germline CDR1 reads DFQATT; CDR2 reads SNEGSKA (reference sequence). The CDR3 extends over 14 amino acids. V dropped 1 base and J dropped 0 bases, with 9 bases sitting between them. CDR3 DNA: TGCAGTGCTAGAGCGAGGGCCATGAACACTGAAGCTTTCTTT. Translating it yields CSARARAMNTEAFF.

This clonotype was recorded many times. This sequence joins TRBV2 and TRBJ1-4; 7 bases map to TRBD1. The length of the CDR3 is 14 residues. Germline V gives CDR1 SNHLY, CDR2 FYNNEI. Germline trimming cut 6 bases from V and 5 bases from J; bases unmatched to any gene: 6. The CDR3 protein is CASREPGQNEKLFF. The CDR3 nucleotides read TGTGCCAGCAGGGAACCGGGACAGAATGAAAAACTGTTTTTT.

Notes on this clonotype: This may come from a read error, since a much larger clone is one base off. J is TRBJ1-1 and V is TRBV7-9; 8 bases line up with TRBD1. The trim removed 1 base at V and 3 bases at J, leaving 7 bases unmatched. Germline V gives CDR1 SEHNR, CDR2 FQNEAQ (reference sequence). The CDR3 covers 16 residues. CDR3 loop: CASSLGQGRADTEAFF. The CDR3 DNA reads as TGTGCCAGCAGCTTAGGACAGGGGAGGGCGGACACTGAAGCTTTCTTT.

V is TRBV7-2 and J is TRBJ2-5, with 14 nucleotides matching TRBD2. Germline values: CDR1 SGHTA, CDR2 FQGNSA. V shed 4 bases, J shed 2 bases, and the junction held 6 bases outside the gene matches. This CDR3 is 17 amino acids long. Written as DNA, the CDR3 is TGTGCCAGCAGCTCCCCGACTAGCGGGGGGGCACAAGAGACCCAGTACTTC. This codes for CASSSPTSGGAQETQYF.

As concerns this clonotype: This may come from a read error, since a much larger clone is one base off. The genes are TRBV7-6 and TRBJ1-3, with 7 bases aligning to TRBD1. The V segment lost 7 bases and the J segment 1 base; nucleotides outside the gene matches: 13. This CDR3 has 17 amino acids. Looked up from germline, CDR1 is SGHVS and CDR2 is FNYEAQ. The CDR3 loop reads CASNSQGQPFSGNTIYF. The CDR3 DNA reads as TGTGCCAGCAACTCACAGGGACAGCCTTTTTCTGGAAACACCATATATTTT.

The CDR3 DNA is TGTGCCAGCAGTGTATCAGGTGGTAACTATGGCTACACCTTC. As protein: CASSVSGGNYGYTF. V and J are TRBV2 and TRBJ1-2, with D unresolved. With 4 bases removed from V and 1 base from J, the gap between germline ends came to 10 bases. The CDR3 totals 14 residues. Germline CDR1 reads SNHLY; CDR2 reads FYNNEI. Full variable domain (rest looked up from reference TRBV2 and TRBJ1-2): EPEVTQTPSHQVTQMGQEVILRCVPISNHLYFYWYRQILGQKVEFLVSFYNNEISEKSEIFDDQFSVERPDGSNFTLKIRSTKLEDSAMYFCASSVSGGNYGYTFGSGTRLTVV.

The sample holds many counts of this clonotype. The chain employs TRBV2 and TRBJ1-6; D remains ambiguous. V was trimmed by 0 bases and J by 9 bases, leaving 12 bases between them. The CDR3 spans 15 residues. The V gene's germline CDR1 is SNHLY and CDR2 FYNNEI. The CDR3 DNA reads TGTGCCAGCAGTGAAGCTGGCCCGGGAACTTCACCCCTCCACTTT. Translation: CASSEAGPGTSPLHF.

This clonotype was found many times. This sequence joins TRBV2 and TRBJ2-7; TRBD1 matches 7 bases. V was clipped by 1 base and J by 1 base; unmatched bases: 4. This CDR3 spans 15 amino acids. The germline V gene encodes CDR1 SNHLY and CDR2 FYNNEI. CDR3 region: CASSEGWGQSYEQYF. DNA for the CDR3: TGTGCCAGCAGTGAAGGGTGGGGACAGTCCTACGAGCAGTACTTC.